This T cell receptor beta chain was captured in a study of blood T cell repertoires in COVID-19. Study-wide background: Samples taken during acute and convalescent COVID-19 were collected in the United States, Italy and Spain.

The V gene end was trimmed by 8 bases and the J gene end by 7 bases; junction bases not matched to a gene: 14. The V gene's germline CDR1 is KGHSH and CDR2 LQKENI. The CDR3 has 14 amino acids. Participant ages covered roughly 18 to 89 years across approximately 25 US areas. All recovered Cohort 3 donors got two negative PCRs, got clearance, or saw symptom resolution. Libraries were prepared by immunoSEQ multiplex PCR; TCRdb keeps only in-frame clonotypes and omits some of them. Of over 250,000 clones listed, about nine tenths were seen once; the top ten hold approximately 3%. This clone was counted once.

Sequenced: PBMCs or T cells enriched from blood (not recorded which). The clonotype originates from a woman in her fifties or sixties who had recovered from COVID-19. This chain joins TRBV18 and TRBJ2-7; 7 bases are shared with TRBD2. The CDR3 is CASGEMAGVREQYF. CDR3 nucleotide sequence: TGTGCCAGCGGGGAGATGGCGGGAGTACGGGAGCAGTACTTC.